This T cell receptor beta chain comes out of a study of blood T cell repertoires in COVID-19. Study background: Acute and convalescent COVID-19 samples came from the United States, Italy and Spain. The analysed material was cDNA or gDNA that came from T cells, B-cell-depleted T cells, or PBMCs.

Trimming stripped 6 bases from V and 2 bases from J, with 19 bases between. There are 16 residues in the CDR3. Germline loops: CDR1 SNHLY, CDR2 FYNNEI. Sequencing was performed with immunoSEQ multiplex PCR; in TCRdb, only in-frame clones are kept and a portion is missing. Of about 88,000 clones in the sample, around nine tenths were seen once. Sequencing used peripheral blood. The clonotype comes from a man of 80 years or more with acute or convalescent COVID-19. V is TRBV2 and J is TRBJ2-5; the D gene is possibly TRBD2 (6 bases). The CDR3, as DNA: TGTGCCAGCAGGACCCTTCTCGCGGGGCCTCAAGAGACCCAGTACTTC. Residues: CASRTLLAGPQETQYF. Together with reference TRBV2 and TRBJ2-5, the CDR3 gives the full variable domain: EPEVTQTPSHQVTQMGQEVILRCVPISNHLYFYWYRQILGQKVEFLVSFYNNEISEKSEIFDDQFSVERPDGSNFTLKIRSTKLEDSAMYFCASRTLLAGPQETQYFGPGTRLLVL.